Presented here are 9 T cell receptor beta chains from one specimen sequenced in a study of blood T cell repertoires in COVID-19. Assay used: immunoSEQ multiplex PCR; TCRdb lists only in-frame clones, some missing. The sample holds around 65,000 clones, 70% to 85% seen once. Sequencing was done on a sample of peripheral blood. The receptors stem from a man aged 80 or over with active COVID-19.

This clone was seen more than once but under ten times. The V and J genes are TRBV5-4 and TRBJ1-3; a possible D gene is TRBD1 (6 bases). CDR3 length: 16 residues. The germline V and J ends were trimmed by 4 bases and 7 bases, with 21 bases remaining between them. Germline CDR1 is SGHNT and CDR2 is YYREEE (reference sequence). The CDR3 protein is CASSLDLQGGRNTIYF. In DNA form, the CDR3 reads TGTGCCAGCAGCCTGGACTTACAGGGAGGGAGGAACACCATATATTTT.

J is TRBJ2-7 and V is TRBV15; D gene unclear. The CDR3 sequence is 14 residues long. Trimming cost V 6 bases and J 2 bases, with 14 bases left between them. Germline values: CDR1 LNHNV, CDR2 YYDKDF (reference sequence). CDR3 in DNA: TGTGCCACCAGATATAACTCTGTTACCTACGAGCAGTACTTC. It specifies CATRYNSVTYEQYF.

The chain uses TRBV11-3 and TRBJ2-2, with 9 bases identical to TRBD1. J lost 4 bases, V lost 3 bases, and 6 bases had no gene match. The CDR3 is 16 amino acids. The germline gives CDR1 SGHNT, CDR2 YENEEA. Here the CDR3 reads CASSLGTGRFTGELFF. The CDR3 region has the DNA TGTGCCAGCAGCTTGGGGACAGGGCGTTTCACCGGGGAGCTGTTTTTT.

This rearrangement joins TRBV19 to TRBJ2-5; 10 bases map to TRBD2. Germline CDR1 and CDR2: LNHDA and SQIVND (reference sequence). The V gene end was trimmed by 2 bases and the J gene end by 2 bases; junction bases not matched to a gene: 11. The CDR3 runs 18 residues. CDR3 nucleotide sequence: TGTGCCAGTAGTATACGCTCGGCCCTAGCGGGGGTACAAGAGACCCAGTACTTC. Its translation: CASSIRSALAGVQETQYF.

This sequence joins TRBV19 and TRBJ1-5; D gene unclear. Trimming removed 2 bases at V and 3 bases at J, with 11 bases between. Looked up from germline, CDR1 is LNHDA and CDR2 is SQIVND (reference sequence). This CDR3 comprises 15 residues. The DNA for the CDR3 is TGTGCCAGTAGTATATCTTCGGGGAACAATCAGCCCCAGCATTTT. This codes for CASSISSGNNQPQHF. The complete variable domain, with remaining parts taken from reference TRBV19 and TRBJ1-5, reads DGGITQSPKYLFRKEGQNVTLSCEQNLNHDAMYWYRQDPGQGLRLIYYSQIVNDFQKGDIAEGYSVSREKKESFPLTVTSAQKNPTAFYLCASSISSGNNQPQHFGDGTRLSIL.

V and J are TRBV3-1 (or the pseudogene TRBV3-2) and TRBJ1-3; D not certain. Germline-derived CDR1 and CDR2 are LGHDT and YNNKEL (reference sequence). The germline V and J ends were trimmed by 1 base and 0 bases, with 7 bases remaining between them. The CDR3 is made up of 15 amino acids. CDR3 sequence: CASSQVVISGNTIYF. CDR3 nucleotide sequence: TGTGCCAGCAGCCAAGTAGTTATCTCTGGAAACACCATATATTTT.

The rearrangement links TRBV18 to TRBJ2-7; 10 nucleotides align to TRBD2. CDR1 is KGHSH, CDR2 LQKENI, per germline. The CDR3 has 18 residues. With V trimmed by 2 bases and J by 0 bases, 10 bases remained unmatched. This CDR3 reads CASSPFPPSGGSSYEQYF. CDR3 DNA: TGTGCCAGCTCACCATTTCCTCCTAGCGGGGGCAGCTCCTACGAGCAGTACTTC.

The chain uses TRBV10-3 and TRBJ2-2; 13 nucleotides agree with TRBD2. Germline V gives CDR1 ENHRY, CDR2 SYGVKD. Trimming at V came to 6 bases and at J to 4 bases, leaving 2 bases not matched to a gene. The CDR3 contains 15 residues. CDR3 residues: CAIRGTSGATGELFF. Here the CDR3 DNA reads TGTGCCATCAGGGGGACTAGCGGGGCCACCGGGGAGCTGTTTTTT.

This clone has more than one count but fewer than ten. The V gene is TRBV5-4, the J gene TRBJ1-4; 7 nucleotides line up with TRBD1. Germline CDR1 is SGHNT and CDR2 is YYREEE (reference sequence). V shed 5 bases, J shed 1 base, and the junction held 5 bases outside the gene matches. CDR3 length: 15 amino acids. CDR3 in DNA: TGTGCCAGCAGTACAGGACAGGAAACTAATGAAAAACTGTTTTTT. Protein sequence: CASSTGQETNEKLFF.